The clone carrying this T cell receptor beta chain has just a few counts. The antigen remains undetermined. Germline-derived CDR1 and CDR2 are SGHAT and FQNNGV. Deletions cut 2 bases from V and 4 bases from J, with 8 bases between. The CDR3 runs to 14 residues. Time point described: cycle 4 day 1 (C4D1), after 6 weeks of nivolumab. All patients experienced relapse after autologous stem cell transplantation, and brentuximab vedotin exposure was variable. Purified CD4+ T cells were obtained from thawed PBMCs through magnetic negative selection. Repertoires were generated with immunoSEQ multiplex PCR, while TCRdb's copy carries only in-frame clones and drops some. Of under 20,000 clones listed, roughly 65% were seen once; the top ten hold around 2.6%. This sample is drawn from a study of PD-1 blockade in classical Hodgkin lymphoma. General study results and limits: It was CD4+ TCR diversity, not CD8+, that rose significantly by C4D1. When nivolumab was started under 1 year after ASCT, patients were excluded. Healthy donors were reported to have higher baseline TCR diversity than newly diagnosed patients.

Sequencing was performed on CD4+ T cells from blood, taken before the fourth cycle of nivolumab. The rearrangement links TRBV11-2 to TRBJ2-2; no clear D. This clonotype was obtained from a human donor with classical Hodgkin lymphoma. The chain's CDR3 is CASSLRHLTGELFF. The DNA for the CDR3 is TGTGCCAGCAGCTTAAGGCACCTCACCGGGGAGCTGTTTTTT.